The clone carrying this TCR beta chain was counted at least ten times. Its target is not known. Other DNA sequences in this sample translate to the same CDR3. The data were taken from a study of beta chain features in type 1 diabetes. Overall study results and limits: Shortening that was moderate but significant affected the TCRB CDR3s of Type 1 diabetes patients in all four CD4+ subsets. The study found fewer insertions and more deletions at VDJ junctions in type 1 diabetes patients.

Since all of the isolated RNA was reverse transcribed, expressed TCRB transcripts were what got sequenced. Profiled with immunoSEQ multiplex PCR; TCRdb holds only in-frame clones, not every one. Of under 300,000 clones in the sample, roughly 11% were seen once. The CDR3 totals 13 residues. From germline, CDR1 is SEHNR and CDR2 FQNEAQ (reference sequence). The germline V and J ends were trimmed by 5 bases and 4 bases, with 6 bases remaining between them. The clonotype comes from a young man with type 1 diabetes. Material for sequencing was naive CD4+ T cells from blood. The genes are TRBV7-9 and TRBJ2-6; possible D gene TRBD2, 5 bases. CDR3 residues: CASSRGGANVLTF. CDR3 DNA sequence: TGTGCCAGCAGCCGGGGAGGGGCCAACGTCCTGACTTTC.